This T cell receptor beta chain was identified in a study of T cell changes during pregnancy in multiple sclerosis. Generated by immunoSEQ multiplex PCR, the TCRdb table keeps only in-frame clones and is missing some. The sample shows 57,000 or so clones, roughly 93% of them seen only once. Looked up from germline, CDR1 is SGHRS and CDR2 is YFSETQ. V shed 4 bases and J 5 bases; nucleotides not matched to a gene: 6. CDR3 size: 14 residues. This chain joins TRBV5-1 and TRBJ2-5, with 9 bases matching TRBD1. The sequenced sample was peripheral blood, obtained in the second trimester of pregnancy. The receptor comes from a female donor with multiple sclerosis, enrolled in a pregnancy study. The CDR3 spells CASSTGQGTETQYF. CDR3 nucleotides: TGCGCCAGCAGCACGGGACAGGGAACGGAGACCCAGTACTTC.